What follows describes a single TCR beta chain. Its antigen is currently unknown. TCRdb passed the 5' RACE reads through MiXCR, listing each CDR3 protein once. The table shows over 600,000 distinct CDR3 sequences, with 20% to 25% occurring only once. V was pared by 7 bases and J by 7 bases, with 14 bases between. The CDR3 covers 13 residues. This record comes from a study of identical twins. General study points: Memory repertoires lacked the insertion deficit that abundant cord blood beta clonotypes showed.

These data were also filed under a second study, of T cells expressing NK-cell markers.

The source is a young woman in good health. The rearrangement joins TRBV12-3 or TRBV12-4 to TRBJ2-1, with D uncertain. The sample taken for sequencing was PBMCs. The CDR3 DNA reads as TGTGCCAGCACTCGATGGAGCCCAAATGAGCAGTTCTTC. As protein: CASTRWSPNEQFF.